This T cell receptor beta chain derives from a study of cytomegalovirus exposure and HLA in healthy donors. Study conclusions and caveats: In a later analysis, a genetic analysis reported fewer productive-TCR N-insertions in an Asian-associated ancestry cluster than the cohort average. A classifier reportedly called cytomegalovirus status with high sensitivity and specificity.

This CDR3 contains 11 residues. Germline loops: CDR1 MDHEN, CDR2 SYDVKM. About this clone itself: The target antigen is unknown.

These donors, healthy bone marrow donors, were studied. This PCR relied on a set of 60 Vbeta primers and 13 Jbeta primers. The protocol was immunoSEQ multiplex PCR, while the TCRdb copy is restricted to in-frame clones and leaves out a portion. Of 180,000 or so clones in the sample, roughly 75% were seen once. The clonotype comes from a woman aged 35 to 49 in good health and CMV-seropositive. The chain links TRBV28 to TRBJ2-5; D gene ambiguous. The end of the DNA is better explained by TRBJ2-7, so the J call may be wrong. Sequencing input: PBMCs. CDR3 loop: CASRSTYEQYF. DNA for the CDR3: TGTGCCAGCAGATCCACCTACGAGCAGTACTTC.